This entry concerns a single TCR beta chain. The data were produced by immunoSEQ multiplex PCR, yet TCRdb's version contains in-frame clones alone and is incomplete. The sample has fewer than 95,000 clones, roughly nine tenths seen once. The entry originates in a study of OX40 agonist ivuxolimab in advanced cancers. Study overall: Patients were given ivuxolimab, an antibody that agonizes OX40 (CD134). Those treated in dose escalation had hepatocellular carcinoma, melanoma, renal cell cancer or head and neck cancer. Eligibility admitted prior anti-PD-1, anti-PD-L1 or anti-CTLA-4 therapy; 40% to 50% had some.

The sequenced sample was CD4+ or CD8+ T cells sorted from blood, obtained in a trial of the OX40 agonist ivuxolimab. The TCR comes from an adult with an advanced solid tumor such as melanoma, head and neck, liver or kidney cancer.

In DNA form, the CDR3 reads TGTGCCAGTAGTATAATGGGTCTCGGTGGGGGGAGCACAGATACGCAGTATTTT. Protein product: CASSIMGLGGGSTDTQYF. This chain uses TRBV19 with TRBJ2-3; maybe TRBD2 (6 bases). The CDR3 loop spans 18 amino acids. Per the germline V gene, CDR1 is LNHDA and CDR2 is SQIVND (reference sequence). Trimming shortened V by 2 bases and J by 0 bases, and 18 bases separated the two germline ends.